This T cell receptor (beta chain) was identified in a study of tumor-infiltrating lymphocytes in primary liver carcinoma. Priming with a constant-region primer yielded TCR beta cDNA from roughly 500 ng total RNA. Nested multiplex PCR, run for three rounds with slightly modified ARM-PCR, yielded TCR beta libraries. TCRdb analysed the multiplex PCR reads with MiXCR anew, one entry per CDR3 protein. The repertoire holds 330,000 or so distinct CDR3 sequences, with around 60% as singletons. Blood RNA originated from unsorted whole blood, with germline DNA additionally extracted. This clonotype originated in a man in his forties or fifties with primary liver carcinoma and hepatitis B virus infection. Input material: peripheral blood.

The CDR3: CASRRQGRVFF. CDR3 coding DNA: TGTGCCAGTAGACGACAGGGGAGAGTTTTCTTT. The V gene is TRBV6-5, the J gene TRBJ1-1; 8 bases are shared with TRBD1. Germline loops: CDR1 MNHEY, CDR2 SVGAGI. V gave up 9 bases and J gave up 13 bases; unmatched junction bases: 10. The CDR3 consists of 11 residues.